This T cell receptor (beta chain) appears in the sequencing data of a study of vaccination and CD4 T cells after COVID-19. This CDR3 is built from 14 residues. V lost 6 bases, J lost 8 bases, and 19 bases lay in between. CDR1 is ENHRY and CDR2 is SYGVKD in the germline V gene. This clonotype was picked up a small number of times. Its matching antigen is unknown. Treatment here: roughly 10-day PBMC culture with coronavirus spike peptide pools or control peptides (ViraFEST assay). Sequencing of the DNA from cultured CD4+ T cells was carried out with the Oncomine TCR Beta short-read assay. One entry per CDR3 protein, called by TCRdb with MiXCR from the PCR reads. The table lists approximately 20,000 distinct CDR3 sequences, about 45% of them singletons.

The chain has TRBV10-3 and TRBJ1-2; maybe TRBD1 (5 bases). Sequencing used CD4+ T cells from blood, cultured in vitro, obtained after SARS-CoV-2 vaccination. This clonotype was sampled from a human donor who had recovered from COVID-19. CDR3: CAISSHTGSRGYTF. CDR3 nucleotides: TGTGCCATCAGCTCCCATACAGGAAGTCGCGGCTACACCTTC.